The following is a T cell receptor beta chain sequence with its context. Its binding antigen is unknown. No base quality information exists; no much larger clone differs at one position. This entry is derived from a study of a mutant IDH1 vaccine in newly diagnosed glioma (dated by TCRdb to the early 2020s). Broadly, across the study: Vaccination started 4-6 weeks after radiotherapy alone, or was given together with temozolomide cycles in the groups whose treatment included chemotherapy. The week-35 safety follow-up took place at visit V12, and the week-47 end of study took place at visit V13. Peripheral blood was drawn at six visits: V03 (baseline), V05, V07, V10, V12 and V13. Prior to enrollment, patients had been given standard therapy consisting of radiotherapy alone, temozolomide alone, or radiochemotherapy with temozolomide, with the combination given to most patients. Longitudinal TCRB deep sequencing was performed for about two dozen treated patients wherever samples were available for exploratory analyses. The roughly 30 treated patients were approximately 62% male and around 40% female, with a mean age of around 40 years.

Overall results and qualifications from the work: Availability determined which PBMC samples were chosen for TCRB deep sequencing. Pseudoprogression seemed to be unrelated to changes in the top peripheral T cell clonotypes found by TCRB sequencing. Immune responses induced by the vaccine were seen in 90% to 95% of patients across multiple MHC alleles. The authors noted that analyses of patient blood samples could not be reproduced because of sample limitations.

CDR1 is given as SGHTA and CDR2 as FQGNSA, both from the germline V gene. From the cysteine through the phenylalanine, the CDR3 covers 14 amino acids. CDR3 DNA only is kept here, 42 bases in frame from base 1. The germline ends are 8 bases apart after V is trimmed by 2 bases and J by 0 bases. The library was prepared using the immunoSEQ multiplex PCR assay. Rearranged TCR beta chain sequences were amplified using the hsTCRB Kit according to the manufacturer's protocol. An Illumina MiSeq was used to sequence the TCRB libraries. Per the original workflow: The kit vendor's proprietary platform handled demultiplexing, trimming and gene mapping. In TCRdb, the immuneACCESS table is reduced to in-frame sequences with V and J assigned. These tables do not hold every clone; where another copy was compared, an unresolved V gene accounts for under half, and the others remain unexplained. The V and J calls and clone size come from that table; D and trimming were worked out from the DNA. The sample includes about 72,000 clones, with more than 70% observed a single time. The top ten constitute more than 10% of the sample.

According to the study, the label for this sample's time point signals: week 35, safety follow-up. Each vaccine dose, consisting of 300 ug of a 20-mer mutant IDH1 peptide in Montanide, was administered subcutaneously with topical imiquimod. Patients were given eight vaccinations, in weeks 1, 3, 5, 7, 11, 15, 19 and 23, which matched visits V03 through V10. Donors had newly diagnosed WHO grade 3 or 4 IDH1-mutant astrocytomas with loss of nuclear ATRX. The samples were drawn from NOA16, a multicentre, single-arm, open-label phase I trial in Germany that tested a mutant IDH1 peptide vaccine in humans for the first time. Genomic DNA for TCRB sequencing was isolated from EDTA blood with the DNeasy Blood and Tissue Kit.

The chain couples TRBV7-2 to TRBJ2-7; the D gene is not confidently resolved. The starting material was PBMCs, obtained from a glioma patient whose treatment included an IDH1 peptide vaccine. The TCR originated in a young man with glioma. At the DNA level, the sequence is TGTGCCAGCAGCTTATACCTGAACTCCTACGAGCAGTACTTC. Its translation is CASSLYLNSYEQYF.